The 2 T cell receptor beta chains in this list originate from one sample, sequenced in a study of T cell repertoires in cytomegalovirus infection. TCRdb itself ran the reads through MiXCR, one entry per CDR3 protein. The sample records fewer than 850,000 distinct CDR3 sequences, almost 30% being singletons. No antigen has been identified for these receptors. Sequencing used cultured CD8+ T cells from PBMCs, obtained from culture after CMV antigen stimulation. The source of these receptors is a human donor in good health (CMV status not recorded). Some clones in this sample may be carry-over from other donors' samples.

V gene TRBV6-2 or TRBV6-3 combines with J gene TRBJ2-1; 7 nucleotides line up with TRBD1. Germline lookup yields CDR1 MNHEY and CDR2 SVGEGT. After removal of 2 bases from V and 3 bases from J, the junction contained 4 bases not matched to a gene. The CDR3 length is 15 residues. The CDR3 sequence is CASSYGQGVYNEQFF. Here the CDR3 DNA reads TGTGCCAGCAGTTACGGGCAGGGGGTCTACAATGAGCAGTTCTTC.

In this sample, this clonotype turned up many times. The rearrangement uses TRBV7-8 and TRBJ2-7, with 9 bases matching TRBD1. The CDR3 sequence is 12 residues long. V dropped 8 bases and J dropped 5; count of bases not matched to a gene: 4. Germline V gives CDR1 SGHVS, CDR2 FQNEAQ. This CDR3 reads CASRDRVHEQYF. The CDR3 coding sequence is TGTGCCAGCCGGGACAGGGTCCACGAGCAGTACTTC.